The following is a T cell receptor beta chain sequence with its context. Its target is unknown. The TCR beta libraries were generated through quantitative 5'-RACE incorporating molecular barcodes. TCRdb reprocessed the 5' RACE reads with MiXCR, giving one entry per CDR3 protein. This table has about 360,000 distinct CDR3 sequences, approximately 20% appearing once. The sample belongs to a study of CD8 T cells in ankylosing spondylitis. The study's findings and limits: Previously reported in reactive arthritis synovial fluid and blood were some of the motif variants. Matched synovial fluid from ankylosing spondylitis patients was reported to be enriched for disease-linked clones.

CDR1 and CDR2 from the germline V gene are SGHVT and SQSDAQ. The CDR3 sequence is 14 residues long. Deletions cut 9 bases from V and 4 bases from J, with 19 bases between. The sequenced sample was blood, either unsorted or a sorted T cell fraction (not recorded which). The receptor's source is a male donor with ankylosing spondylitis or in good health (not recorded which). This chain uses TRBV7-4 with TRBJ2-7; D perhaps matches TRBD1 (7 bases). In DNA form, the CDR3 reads TGTGCCAGGCCCTACGACAGGGCGGGGTACGAGCAGTACTTC. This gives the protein CARPYDRAGYEQYF. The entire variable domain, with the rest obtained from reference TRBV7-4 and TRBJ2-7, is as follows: GAGVSQSPRYKVAKRGRDVALRCDSISGHVTLYWYRQTLGQGSEVLTYSQSDAQRDKSGRPSGRFSAERPERSVSTLKIQRTEQGDSAVYLCARPYDRAGYEQYFGPGTRLTVT.